Each of the 19 T cell receptor beta chains below was sequenced from the same sample in a study of shared clonotypes between healthy human individuals (dated by TCRdb to the early 2020s). For the CD8 naive samples, CD45RO-negative cells were positively selected for CCR7, yielding a CD45RA+CCR7+ population from which TemRA cells were excluded. Library preparation used the immunoSEQ multiplex PCR assay. TCRdb stores this immuneACCESS table with in-frame sequences only. Part of the clones is absent; in the studies checked, under half of the shortfall reflects unresolved V genes, and no reason is known for the rest. The sample yields 630,000 or so clones; 95% to 98% were counted once. 0.3% to 0.35% of the sample belongs to the ten largest clones. The sample taken for sequencing was naive CD8+ T cells sorted from blood. The sample's cell subset or site, from its label and the paper: CD45RA+CCR7+. The receptors were sampled from a man aged 25 to 40 in good health.

This chain joins TRBV4-1 and TRBJ2-1; D remains ambiguous. Deletions cut 0 bases from V and 0 bases from J, with 3 bases between. CDR3 size: 14 residues. The germline V gene has CDR1 MGHRA and CDR2 YSYEKL. The DNA of the CDR3 is TGCGCCAGCAGCCAAGACAACTCCTACAATGAGCAGTTCTTC. Translated: CASSQDNSYNEQFF.

This rearrangement joins TRBV2 to TRBJ2-1, with TRBD2 matching 11 bases. The CDR3 spans 22 residues. Germline V gene data show CDR1 as SNHLY and CDR2 as FYNNEI. The J segment lost 0 bases and the V segment lost 3 bases, leaving 19 bases of the junction unmatched. This CDR3 reads CASSDESSGRVLPKGSYNEQFF. The CDR3 DNA follows: TGTGCCAGCAGTGACGAGAGTAGCGGGAGGGTCCTGCCCAAGGGCTCCTACAATGAGCAGTTCTTC.

This chain links TRBV27 with TRBJ2-1; 11 positions match TRBD2. Germline loops: CDR1 MNHEY, CDR2 SMNVEV (reference sequence). V dropped 5 bases and J dropped 2; count of bases not matched to a gene: 5. The CDR3 is 16 residues long. The CDR3 here is CASSRISGRAYNEQFF. The CDR3 DNA reads as TGTGCCAGCAGTCGGATTAGCGGGAGGGCCTACAATGAGCAGTTCTTC.

The chain carries TRBV27 and TRBJ2-6, with D hard to call. This CDR3 is built from 16 residues. The V end was cut by 1 base, the J end by 0 bases, with 7 bases between. Germline V CDR1 and CDR2: MNHEY, SMNVEV (reference sequence). The DNA of the CDR3 is TGTGCCAGCAGTTTATTCCCGAACTCTGGGGCCAACGTCCTGACTTTC. Its translation: CASSLFPNSGANVLTF.

The chain is built from TRBV6-6 and TRBJ1-5, with D perhaps matching TRBD1 (6 bases). The germline V gene encodes CDR1 MNHNY and CDR2 SVGAGI (reference sequence). The CDR3 consists of 14 residues. Trimming took off 6 bases at V and 4 bases at J, with 13 bases between the two ends. The CDR3 sequence is CASRFRQANQPQHF. As DNA, the CDR3 is TGTGCCAGCAGGTTCCGACAGGCGAATCAGCCCCAGCATTTT.

The J gene is TRBJ2-1, the V gene TRBV30, with D hard to call. Trimming removed 1 base from V and 0 bases from J, with 4 bases in between. This CDR3 has 13 amino acids. CDR1 and CDR2 (germline): GTSNPN, SVGIG (reference sequence). In DNA form, the CDR3 reads TGTGCCTGGAGTGAGTTCTCCTACAATGAGCAGTTCTTC. Its protein product is CAWSEFSYNEQFF.

This rearrangement joins TRBV7-2 to TRBJ2-3; 8 bases match TRBD2. V gave up 2 bases and J gave up 2 bases; unmatched junction bases: 6. This CDR3 is 16 amino acids long. CDR1 and CDR2 (germline): SGHTA, FQGNSA. The CDR3 loop is CASSLSGGLPTDTQYF. The CDR3 nucleotides are TGTGCCAGCAGCTTATCGGGGGGGCTCCCCACAGATACGCAGTATTTT.

The chain is built from TRBV10-1 and TRBJ2-1; D gene ambiguous. The CDR3 has 14 residues. CDR1 and CDR2 (germline): WNHNN, SYGVQD (reference sequence). Trimming removed 1 base from V and 5 bases from J, with 9 bases in between. The CDR3 spells CASSEWPRNNEQFF. The DNA for the CDR3 is TGCGCCAGCAGTGAGTGGCCTCGGAACAATGAGCAGTTCTTC.

The genes are TRBV27 and TRBJ1-1; a weak D match, TRBD1 (5 bases). V lost 3 bases and J lost 5, with 10 bases in between. The CDR3 consists of 13 residues. Germline-derived CDR1 and CDR2 are MNHEY and SMNVEV (reference sequence). This chain's CDR3 is CASSFGGRTEAFF. The DNA for the CDR3 is TGTGCCAGCAGTTTTGGGGGTCGGACTGAAGCTTTCTTT.

This clone was recorded once. V gene TRBV5-4 combines with J gene TRBJ2-3; 10 nucleotides align to TRBD2. The J segment lost 2 bases and the V segment lost 0 bases, leaving 9 bases of the junction unmatched. This CDR3 region has 18 residues. CDR1 and CDR2 from the germline V gene are SGHNT and YYREEE (reference sequence). CDR3 amino acids: CASSLELPAGGLTDTQYF. CDR3 DNA sequence: TGTGCCAGCAGCTTGGAGTTACCAGCGGGAGGGCTCACAGATACGCAGTATTTT.

The chain has TRBV9 and TRBJ2-5; perhaps D is TRBD1 or TRBD2 (5 bases each). CDR1 is SGDLS and CDR2 is YYNGEE in the germline V gene. The CDR3 runs 15 residues. Trimming removed 0 bases from V and 0 bases from J, with 9 bases in between. The CDR3 nucleotides are TGTGCCAGCAGCGTAGAGTGGGGGAACCAAGAGACCCAGTACTTC. It is translated as CASSVEWGNQETQYF. Full variable domain (rest looked up from reference TRBV9 and TRBJ2-5): DSGVTQTPKHLITATGQRVTLRCSPRSGDLSVYWYQQSLDQGLQFLIQYYNGEERAKGNILERFSAQQFPDLHSELNLSSLELGDSALYFCASSVEWGNQETQYFGPGTRLLVL.

The rearrangement uses TRBV6-4 and TRBJ2-1; 7 bases are a match to TRBD1. The CDR3 is made up of 16 amino acids. The trim removed 6 bases at V and 5 bases at J, leaving 13 bases unmatched. The germline CDR1 and CDR2 sequences are MRHNA and SNTAGT. The CDR3 DNA reads TGTGCCAGCAGCGAGGGGGCCTACACATCCAACAATGAGCAGTTCTTC. It translates to CASSEGAYTSNNEQFF.

The chain recombines TRBV6-5 with TRBJ1-3; D remains unclear. The V end lost 0 bases, the J end lost 8 bases, and 11 bases lay between the germline ends. CDR1 and CDR2 from the germline V gene are MNHEY and SVGAGI. This CDR3 region has 14 residues. CDR3 DNA sequence: TGTGCCAGCAGTTACTCGAGTGGTTCGGACACCATATATTTT. It encodes CASSYSSGSDTIYF.

The chain couples TRBV10-2 to TRBJ2-7; tentatively, D is TRBD2 (5 bases). There are 15 residues in the CDR3. The germline gives CDR1 WSHSY, CDR2 SAAADI. The V end was cut by 6 bases, the J end by 5 bases, with 20 bases between. The CDR3 DNA sequence: TGCGCCAGCAGCCAGCTCGGAGGCCCTTCTAACGAGCAGTACTTC. Its translation is CASSQLGGPSNEQYF.

The V and J genes are TRBV2 and TRBJ2-5; no definite D call. Germline assignment: CDR1 SNHLY and CDR2 FYNNEI. The CDR3 contains 13 residues. Deletions cut 6 bases from V and 0 bases from J, with 8 bases between. Here the CDR3 reads CASSRRYQETQYF. In nucleotides, the CDR3 is TGTGCCAGCAGCCGTAGATACCAAGAGACCCAGTACTTC. Supplemented by reference TRBV2 and TRBJ2-5, the full variable domain reads EPEVTQTPSHQVTQMGQEVILRCVPISNHLYFYWYRQILGQKVEFLVSFYNNEISEKSEIFDDQFSVERPDGSNFTLKIRSTKLEDSAMYFCASSRRYQETQYFGPGTRLLVL.

This clone was found once. The genes are TRBV4-1 and TRBJ2-7; maybe TRBD1 (6 bases). The V gene lost 1 base and the J gene lost 3 bases, with 13 bases spanning the gap. Germline V CDR1 and CDR2: MGHRA, YSYEKL. CDR3 length: 15 amino acids. The DNA of the CDR3 is TGCGCCAGCAGCCAAGGTACAGGGTTCGGCTACGAGCAGTACTTC. This codes for CASSQGTGFGYEQYF.

The chain employs TRBV5-1 and TRBJ2-5; D is possibly TRBD1 or TRBD2 (5 bases each). V dropped 0 bases and J dropped 3 bases, with 9 bases sitting between them. Germline V gives CDR1 SGHRS, CDR2 YFSETQ. This CDR3 contains 14 residues. Here the CDR3 reads CASSLVGPEETQYF. The CDR3 DNA follows: TGCGCCAGCAGCTTGGTGGGACCCGAAGAGACCCAGTACTTC.

V and J are TRBV7-9 and TRBJ2-7; 9 bases match TRBD1. The CDR3 runs to 15 residues. Germline CDR1 SEHNR, CDR2 FQNEAQ (reference sequence). V shed 6 bases and J 3 bases; nucleotides not matched to a gene: 9. CDR3 in amino acids: CASSERDREIYEQYF. The CDR3 DNA is TGTGCCAGCAGTGAACGGGACAGGGAAATCTACGAGCAGTACTTC.

This chain connects TRBV12-5 to TRBJ2-2, with 8 bases fitting TRBD1. CDR3 length equals 16 residues. Looked up from germline, CDR1 is LGHNT and CDR2 is FRNRAP. The junction had 8 bases not matched to a gene; V was cut back by 3 bases and J by 5 bases. The CDR3 sequence: CASGFKGQGNTGELFF. In nucleotides, the CDR3 is TGTGCTAGTGGTTTTAAAGGACAGGGAAATACCGGGGAGCTGTTTTTT.